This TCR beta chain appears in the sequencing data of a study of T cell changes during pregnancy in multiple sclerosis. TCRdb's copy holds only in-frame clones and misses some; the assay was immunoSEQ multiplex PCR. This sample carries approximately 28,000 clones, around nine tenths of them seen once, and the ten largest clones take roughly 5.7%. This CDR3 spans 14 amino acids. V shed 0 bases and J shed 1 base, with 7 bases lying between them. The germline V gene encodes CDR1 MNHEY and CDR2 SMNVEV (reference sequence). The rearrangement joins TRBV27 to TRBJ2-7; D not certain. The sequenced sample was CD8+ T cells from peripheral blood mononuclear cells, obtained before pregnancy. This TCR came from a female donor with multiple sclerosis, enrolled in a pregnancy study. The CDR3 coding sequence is TGTGCCAGCAGTTTATCCAGATTATCCTACGAGCAGTACTTC. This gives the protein CASSLSRLSYEQYF.